Following are 5 T cell receptor beta chains from one sample sequenced in a study of shared clonotypes between healthy human individuals. Clones were sequenced by immunoSEQ multiplex PCR, and TCRdb holds only the in-frame ones, with some missing. The sample records 1.4 million or so clones, approximately 98.5% being singletons. The sample consisted of naive CD4+ T cells sorted from blood. Subset indicated: CD45RA+ positively selected. All receptors come from a man aged 25-45 years in good health.

V usage is TRBV28 and J usage is TRBJ1-5; the match to TRBD1 covers 9 bases. The CDR3 is 17 amino acids. Germline lookup yields CDR1 MDHEN and CDR2 SYDVKM. V lost 2 bases, J lost 0 bases, and 5 bases stayed unmatched. The CDR3 bases are TGTGCCAGCAGTTTACCCGGGACAGGGTATAGCAATCAGCCCCAGCATTTT. Amino acid sequence: CASSLPGTGYSNQPQHF. The variable domain in full, completed from reference TRBV28 and TRBJ1-5, reads DVKVTQSSRYLVKRTGEKVFLECVQDMDHENMFWYRQDPGLGLRLIYFSYDVKMKEKGDIPEGYSVSREKKERFSLILESASTNQTSMYLCASSLPGTGYSNQPQHFGDGTRLSIL.

For the CDR3, the DNA is TGTGCCAGCAGTTTTGGCAGGGCGGGCAATCAGCCCCAGCATTTT. This codes for CASSFGRAGNQPQHF. The chain is built from TRBV28 and TRBJ1-5; D possibly corresponds to TRBD1 (5 bases). CDR3 length equals 15 residues. Germline assignment: CDR1 MDHEN and CDR2 SYDVKM. Trimming left V 3 bases short and J 2 bases short, with 11 bases between.

The chain employs TRBV28 and TRBJ2-7; 8 bases match TRBD2. Germline V gives CDR1 MDHEN, CDR2 SYDVKM. The CDR3 runs to 16 residues. V lost 3 bases to trimming and J lost 4 bases; unmatched junction nucleotides: 11. The CDR3 spells CASSLTGLASNYEQYF. Written as DNA, the CDR3 is TGTGCCAGCAGTTTGACCGGACTAGCATCAAATTACGAGCAGTACTTC.

This rearrangement joins TRBV18 to TRBJ2-7; 7 bases agree with TRBD1. The V segment lost 6 bases and the J segment 6 bases; nucleotides outside the gene matches: 8. CDR1 is KGHSH and CDR2 is LQKENI in the germline V gene. This CDR3 contains 13 residues. The CDR3 DNA reads TGTGCCAGCTCCTCGGGACAGACAAGCGAGCAGTACTTC. Translating gives CASSSGQTSEQYF.

The chain carries TRBV10-3 and TRBJ1-5; tentatively, D is TRBD1 (5 bases). Germline V gives CDR1 ENHRY, CDR2 SYGVKD. V lost 1 base to trimming and J lost 2 bases, with 12 bases between them. This CDR3 region has 16 residues. The CDR3: CAISEFGGLGNQPQHF. CDR3 sequence (DNA): TGTGCCATCAGTGAGTTCGGGGGGTTGGGCAATCAGCCCCAGCATTTT.